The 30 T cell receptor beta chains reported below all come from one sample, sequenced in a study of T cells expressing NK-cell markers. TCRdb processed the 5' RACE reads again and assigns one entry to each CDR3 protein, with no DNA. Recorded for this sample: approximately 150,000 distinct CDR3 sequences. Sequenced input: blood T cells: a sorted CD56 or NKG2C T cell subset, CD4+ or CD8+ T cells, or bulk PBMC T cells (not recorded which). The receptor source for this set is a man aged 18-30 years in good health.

The CDR3 spells CASSPLDGETQYF. The chain has TRBV3-1 and TRBJ2-5; TCRdb designates TRBD1, a call that cannot be tested without DNA. The CDR3 is made up of 13 amino acids. Germline V gene sequence: CDR1 LGHDT, CDR2 YNNKEL (reference sequence).

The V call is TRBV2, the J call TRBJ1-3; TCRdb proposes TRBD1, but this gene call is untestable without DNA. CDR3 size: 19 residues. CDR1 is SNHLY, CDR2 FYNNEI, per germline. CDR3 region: CASSHISGTGSQSGNTIYF.

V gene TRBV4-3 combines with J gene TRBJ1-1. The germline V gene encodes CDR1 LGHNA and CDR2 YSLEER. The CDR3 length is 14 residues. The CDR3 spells CASSQDIGNPEAFF.

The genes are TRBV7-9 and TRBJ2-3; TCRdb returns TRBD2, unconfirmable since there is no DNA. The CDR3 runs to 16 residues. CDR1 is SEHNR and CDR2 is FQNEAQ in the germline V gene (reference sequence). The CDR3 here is CASSQVSGRLTDTQYF.

The CDR3 reads CASSQEGGPDNEQFF. This chain joins TRBV4-3 and TRBJ2-1. In germline, CDR1 is LGHNA, CDR2 YSLEER. There are 15 residues in the CDR3.

CDR3 loop: CASSLRIGGGGELFF. This sequence joins TRBV7-8 and TRBJ2-2; TCRdb picks TRBD1, but there is no DNA to check that call. The V gene's germline CDR1 is SGHVS and CDR2 FQNEAQ. The CDR3 consists of 15 residues.

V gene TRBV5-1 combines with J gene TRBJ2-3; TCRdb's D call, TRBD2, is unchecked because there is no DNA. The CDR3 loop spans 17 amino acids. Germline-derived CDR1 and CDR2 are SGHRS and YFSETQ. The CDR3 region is CASSLGLAGNEADTQYF.

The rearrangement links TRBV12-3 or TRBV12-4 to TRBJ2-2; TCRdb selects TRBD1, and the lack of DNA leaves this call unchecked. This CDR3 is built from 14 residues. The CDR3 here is CASSLSPGHWELFF.

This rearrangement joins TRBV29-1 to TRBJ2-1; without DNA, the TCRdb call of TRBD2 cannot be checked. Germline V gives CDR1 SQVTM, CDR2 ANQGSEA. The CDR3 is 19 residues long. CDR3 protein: CSVRAFLAGEVGPYNEQFF.

The CDR3 is CASLPTGLGQETQYF. The V gene is TRBV28, the J gene TRBJ2-5; TCRdb gives TRBD2 as the D gene, but with no DNA this cannot be confirmed. This CDR3 has 15 amino acids. From germline, CDR1 is MDHEN and CDR2 SYDVKM.

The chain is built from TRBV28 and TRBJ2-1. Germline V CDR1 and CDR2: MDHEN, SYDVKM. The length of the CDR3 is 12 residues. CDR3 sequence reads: CASSFGGHEQFF.

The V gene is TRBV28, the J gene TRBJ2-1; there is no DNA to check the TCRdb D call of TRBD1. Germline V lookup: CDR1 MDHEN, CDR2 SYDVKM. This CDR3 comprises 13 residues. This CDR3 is CASSEDPGYEQFF.

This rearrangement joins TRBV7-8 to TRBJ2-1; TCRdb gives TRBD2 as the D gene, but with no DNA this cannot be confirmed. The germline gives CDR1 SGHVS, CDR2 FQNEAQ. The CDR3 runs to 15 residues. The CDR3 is CASSLLAGGHNEQFF.

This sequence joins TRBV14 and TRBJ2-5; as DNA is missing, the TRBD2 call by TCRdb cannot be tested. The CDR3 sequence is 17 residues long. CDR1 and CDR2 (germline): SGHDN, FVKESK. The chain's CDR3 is CASSQEVAGGPQETQYF.

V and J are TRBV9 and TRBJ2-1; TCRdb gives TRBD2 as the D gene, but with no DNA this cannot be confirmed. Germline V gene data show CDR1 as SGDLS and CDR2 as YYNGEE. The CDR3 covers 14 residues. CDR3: CASSAGLAGMGQFF.

This CDR3 is CASSEATSGTLGELFF. The rearrangement links TRBV3-1 to TRBJ2-2; TCRdb indicates TRBD2, and absent DNA this call remains unverified. The CDR3 runs to 16 residues. In germline, CDR1 is LGHDT, CDR2 YNNKEL (reference sequence).

CDR3 sequence reads: CATSRGLRDRDFEQYF. This chain joins TRBV15 and TRBJ2-7; TCRdb returns TRBD1, unconfirmable since there is no DNA. There are 16 residues in the CDR3. From germline, CDR1 is LNHNV and CDR2 YYDKDF (reference sequence).

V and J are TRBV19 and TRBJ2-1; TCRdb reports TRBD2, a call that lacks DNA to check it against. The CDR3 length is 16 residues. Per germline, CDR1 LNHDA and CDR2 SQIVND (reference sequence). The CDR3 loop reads CASSGGLAGTYNEQFF.

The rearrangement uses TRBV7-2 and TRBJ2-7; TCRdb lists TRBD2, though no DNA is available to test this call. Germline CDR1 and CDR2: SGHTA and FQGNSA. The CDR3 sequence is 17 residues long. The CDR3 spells CASSLSGLAGDVYEQYF. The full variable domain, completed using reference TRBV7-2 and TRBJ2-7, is GAGVSQSPSNKVTEKGKDVELRCDPISGHTALYWYRQSLGQGLEFLIYFQGNSAPDKSGLPSDRFSAERTGGSVSTLTIQRTQQEDSAVYLCASSLSGLAGDVYEQYFGPGTRLTVT.

CDR3 residues: CSVELRSFNEQFF. The chain employs TRBV29-1 and TRBJ2-1. The CDR3 runs to 13 residues. Germline lookup yields CDR1 SQVTM and CDR2 ANQGSEA.

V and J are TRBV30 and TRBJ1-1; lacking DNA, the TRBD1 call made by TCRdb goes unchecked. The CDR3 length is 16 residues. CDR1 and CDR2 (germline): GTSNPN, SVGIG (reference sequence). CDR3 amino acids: CAWSKREGALNTEAFF.

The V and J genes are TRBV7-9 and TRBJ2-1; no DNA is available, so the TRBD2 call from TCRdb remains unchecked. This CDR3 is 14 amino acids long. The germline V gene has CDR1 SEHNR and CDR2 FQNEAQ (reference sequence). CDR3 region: CASSPRLAGNEQFF.

The CDR3 here is CASKGRGIYNEQFF. J is TRBJ2-1 and V is TRBV2; there is no DNA to check the TCRdb D call of TRBD1. CDR1 is SNHLY, CDR2 FYNNEI, per germline. The CDR3 spans 14 residues. The complete variable domain, with remaining parts taken from reference TRBV2 and TRBJ2-1, reads EPEVTQTPSHQVTQMGQEVILRCVPISNHLYFYWYRQILGQKVEFLVSFYNNEISEKSEIFDDQFSVERPDGSNFTLKIRSTKLEDSAMYFCASKGRGIYNEQFFGPGTRLTVL.

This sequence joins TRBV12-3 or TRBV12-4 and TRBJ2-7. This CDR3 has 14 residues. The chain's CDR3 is CASSSETAHYEQYF.

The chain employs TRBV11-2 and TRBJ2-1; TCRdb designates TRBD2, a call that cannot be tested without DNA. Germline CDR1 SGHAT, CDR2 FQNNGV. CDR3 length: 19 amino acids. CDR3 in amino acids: CASSNPRTSGTFRPYEQFF.

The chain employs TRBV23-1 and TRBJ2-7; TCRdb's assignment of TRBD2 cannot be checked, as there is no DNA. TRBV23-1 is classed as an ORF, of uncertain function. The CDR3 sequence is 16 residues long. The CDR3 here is CASSPKGLALRYEQYF.

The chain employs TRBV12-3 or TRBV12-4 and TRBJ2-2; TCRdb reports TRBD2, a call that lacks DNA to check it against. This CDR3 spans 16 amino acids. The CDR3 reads CASSPFAGGSTGELFF.

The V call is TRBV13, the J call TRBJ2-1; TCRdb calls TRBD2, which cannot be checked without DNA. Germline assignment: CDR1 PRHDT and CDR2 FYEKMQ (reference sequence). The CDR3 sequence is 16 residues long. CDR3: CASSLWREGRPNEQFF.

The CDR3 spells CASSPRGAGAPNEQFF. The J gene is TRBJ2-1, the V gene TRBV5-1; without DNA, the TCRdb call of TRBD1 cannot be checked. In germline, CDR1 is SGHRS, CDR2 YFSETQ. The CDR3 contains 16 residues.

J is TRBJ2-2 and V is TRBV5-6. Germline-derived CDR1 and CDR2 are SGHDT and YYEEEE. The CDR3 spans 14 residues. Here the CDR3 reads CASSLRRSTGELFF.